This is a list of T cell receptor beta chains from one sample in a study of shared clonotypes between healthy human individuals. TCRdb's table, derived via immunoSEQ multiplex PCR, lists solely in-frame clones and lacks some. The data hold some 1.4 million clones, with roughly 96% observed a single time. What was sequenced was naive CD4+ T cells sorted from blood. Receptor source: a man in his thirties or forties in good health. The CDR3 runs from the conserved cysteine through the conserved F or W. Each record gives: D gene, V gene, CDR3 protein. D genes are given only for firm matches.

d_call: NA
v_call: TRBV7-9
cdr3_aa: CASSPRTASPFNEKLFF

d_call: TRBD1
v_call: TRBV2
cdr3_aa: CASSERDRYNEQFF

d_call: NA
v_call: TRBV11-3
cdr3_aa: CASSLNGISPGELFF

d_call: NA
v_call: TRBV9
cdr3_aa: CASSGTARETQYF

d_call: NA
v_call: TRBV10-1
cdr3_aa: CASSDYLTGHNEQFF

d_call: TRBD1
v_call: TRBV19
cdr3_aa: CASSSPGQLMNTEAFF

d_call: NA
v_call: TRBV28
cdr3_aa: CASSAWGGPQHF

d_call: NA
v_call: TRBV27
cdr3_aa: CATHRVFGETGGELFF

d_call: TRBD1
v_call: TRBV11-2
cdr3_aa: CASSFGQAEQYF

d_call: TRBD2
v_call: TRBV7-2
cdr3_aa: CASSLAGGSGRADTQYF

d_call: NA
v_call: TRBV30
cdr3_aa: CAWSWRVGTEAFF

d_call: NA
v_call: TRBV6-5
cdr3_aa: CASSYSMPGNTIYF

d_call: TRBD2
v_call: TRBV5-4
cdr3_aa: CASSFLTSGRATVPDTQYF

d_call: TRBD2
v_call: TRBV5-1
cdr3_aa: CASSLGLAGYQETQYF

d_call: TRBD1
v_call: TRBV7-6
cdr3_aa: CASSFGQGPSYGYTF

d_call: NA
v_call: TRBV27
cdr3_aa: CASSFQGPGELFF

d_call: TRBD2
v_call: TRBV7-8
cdr3_aa: CASSPLTSGRGNEQFF

d_call: TRBD2
v_call: TRBV14
cdr3_aa: CASSYLADTGELFF

d_call: NA
v_call: TRBV7-9
cdr3_aa: CASSLRRGNTGELFF

d_call: TRBD1
v_call: TRBV6-6
cdr3_aa: CASSLRTGGAGQPQHF

d_call: TRBD2
v_call: TRBV18
cdr3_aa: CASSARTSGIYNEQFF

d_call: NA
v_call: TRBV6-1
cdr3_aa: CASARDGGRFTEAFF

d_call: NA
v_call: TRBV5-1
cdr3_aa: CASIVPGTDTQYF

d_call: NA
v_call: TRBV30
cdr3_aa: CAWSGPGHRKKSSYNEQFF

d_call: TRBD1
v_call: TRBV29-1
cdr3_aa: CSVGGDRGLKGNEQFF

d_call: NA
v_call: TRBV28
cdr3_aa: CASSPLLGLTNTGELFF

d_call: NA
v_call: TRBV29-1
cdr3_aa: CSVALLRGDIGYTF

d_call: TRBD2
v_call: TRBV5-6
cdr3_aa: CASSFRAGHNEQFF

d_call: NA
v_call: TRBV10-1
cdr3_aa: CASSENLQETQYF

d_call: NA
v_call: TRBV19
cdr3_aa: CASSRTVNTGELFF

d_call: NA
v_call: TRBV2
cdr3_aa: CASSEGGSNQPQHF

d_call: NA
v_call: TRBV18
cdr3_aa: CASSSGHGSYNEQFF

d_call: NA
v_call: TRBV4-1
cdr3_aa: CASSQASAVGPYEQYF

d_call: TRBD2
v_call: TRBV5-1
cdr3_aa: CASSLVLAGVNGELFF

d_call: NA
v_call: TRBV28
cdr3_aa: CASRPSSAGQNTGELFF

d_call: TRBD2
v_call: TRBV5-1
cdr3_aa: CASSETSVPDTQYF

d_call: NA
v_call: TRBV25-1
cdr3_aa: CASSSLYEQYF

d_call: NA
v_call: TRBV4-3
cdr3_aa: CASSQGLARGNEQFF

d_call: TRBD1
v_call: TRBV15
cdr3_aa: CATRGDSGNTIYF

d_call: TRBD2
v_call: TRBV18
cdr3_aa: CASSLGLAGFEQYF

d_call: TRBD2
v_call: TRBV6-6
cdr3_aa: CASSTSGRPGSYEQYF

d_call: NA
v_call: TRBV5-6
cdr3_aa: CASSLTGPTTNEKLFF

d_call: TRBD1
v_call: TRBV15
cdr3_aa: CATSRAGQGQETQYF

d_call: TRBD1
v_call: TRBV10-1
cdr3_aa: CASQEGTGTDTQYF

d_call: TRBD1
v_call: TRBV5-5
cdr3_aa: CASSLAGTGGGYTF

d_call: NA
v_call: TRBV12-5
cdr3_aa: CASGLPRGGLTSSRQGYNEQFF

d_call: TRBD1
v_call: TRBV6-1
cdr3_aa: CASSDRLQGAQGYTF

d_call: NA
v_call: TRBV28
cdr3_aa: CASSPGGRSTEAFF

d_call: NA
v_call: TRBV5-4
cdr3_aa: CASSLAGKGTDTQYF

d_call: NA
v_call: TRBV19
cdr3_aa: CASSLGGSRKNEQFF

d_call: NA
v_call: TRBV19
cdr3_aa: CASRKGSNQPQHF

d_call: TRBD2
v_call: TRBV5-4
cdr3_aa: CASSPSGRAYEQYF

d_call: NA
v_call: TRBV6-5
cdr3_aa: CASSYGRVSEQYF

d_call: NA
v_call: TRBV9
cdr3_aa: CASSARQENTGELFF

d_call: TRBD1
v_call: TRBV14
cdr3_aa: CASSQDARDRGYGYTF